The subject of this entry is one T cell receptor beta chain. No antigen is known for it. Per-nucleotide qualities are absent, and no much larger clonotype sits a single base away. The cohort consisted of 666 healthy bone marrow donors. At the time of sampling, all cohort members were nominally healthy, though unrecorded immune exposures were likely present. The donor was CMV seronegative and belonged to the group of around 400 seronegative cohort members. A peripheral blood sample was collected from each donor, and TCR beta sequencing was performed on peripheral blood mononuclear cells. The Qiagen DNeasy Blood Extraction Kit was used to extract genomic DNA from the blood cell samples. The source of the sample is a study of cytomegalovirus exposure and HLA in healthy donors (dated by TCRdb to the late 2010s). Regarding the study in general: In an earlier analysis of approximately 640 of the donors, 276 Gb of sequence data and roughly 100 million unique TCR beta sequences from approximately 180 million T cells were reported. Approximately 300 gigabases of sequencing data and 91 million or so unique TCR sequences made up an early release that covered fewer than 650 HLA-typed donors. Of the roughly 390 genotyped donors, approximately 83% fell in the genetic ancestry cluster associated with self-reported Caucasian donors. The aim of the study was to test whether cataloging public T cell receptors could identify signatures of past pathogen exposure. The study used immunosequencing to profile the T cell repertoires of hundreds of subjects and linked those repertoires to cytomegalovirus serostatus. A separate validation cohort of about 110 different subjects was used in addition to the roughly 670-subject first cohort. To predict cytomegalovirus infection status, the study combined high-throughput TCR immunosequencing, statistical association of individual TCRs with disease status, and machine learning. To study patterns of TCR occurrence, a later analysis re-analyzed previously published TCR beta repertoires from around 700 donors and added high-resolution HLA genotyping. Rather than using new phenotypic data, the later analysis identified candidate immune exposures from TCR beta sequences and from how often those sequences occurred across donors. An earlier analysis of 500 to 650 of the donors applied high-throughput TCR beta sequencing to assess whether each TCR beta V gene segment acted as functional or pseudogenic. Alongside the repertoire data, information on donor age, sex, ethnicity and CMV serostatus was compiled. A later genetic analysis used genome-wide SNP genotypes for about 65% of the 666 donors, treating that subset as a discovery cohort. All discovery cohort repertoires had been generated using a single sequencing platform. HLA typing included class I and class II loci at four-digit resolution. Typing coverage varied by locus: 629-630 donors for A, B, C, DRB1 and DQB1; 500 to 550 for DQA1; 600 to 610 for DPA1; some 470 for DPB1. Roughly 5 DR-DQ haplotypes were handled as single units for association and clustering, since linkage in the cohort was strong. Among about 390 genotyped donors of the cohort, an average of 235,054 unique TCR beta nucleotide sequences were sequenced per donor, 15% to 20% of them non-productive. The full study reports these points: A later analysis associated about 17,000 TCR beta sequences with specific HLA alleles at a false discovery rate of 0.05. When HLA alleles, especially DR and DQ, strongly co-occurred, TCR associations were difficult to assign to individual alleles. Because counts were too low, around 17 rarely observed V segments, including chromosome 9 orphons, were left out of the earlier analysis of some 640 of the donors. The presence/absence analyses assumed that sequencing depth was roughly uniform across donors, and that assumption may not be true. According to a later genetic analysis, donors in an Asian-associated ancestry cluster had fewer N-insertions in productive TCRs than the approximately 650-donor mean. Compared with equally common non-associated chains, HLA-associated TCR beta chains in a later analysis were more clonally expanded and had lower generation probabilities. The only immune exposure information available for the cohort was CMV serostatus. Linkage disequilibrium might explain the correlated functional status among segregating V segments, but an unknown experimental factor could not be excluded. In the study, approximately 160 TCR beta chains were listed as associated with cytomegalovirus. A later analysis found that TCR association rates varied across HLA loci, with DRB1 alleles showing the most associated TCRs and HLA-C alleles the fewest. The sequencing pipeline was judged likely to have produced a cluster of highly shared sequence variants as a technical artifact. In this cohort, only TCR beta chains were sequenced, and detectable features were limited by the absence of alpha or paired-chain data. Cytomegalovirus status was reported to be diagnosed by the classifier with high specificity and sensitivity in both the original and validation cohorts. An association between a missense DCLRE1C variant and V-gene and J-gene trimming of TCR beta chains was found in a later genetic analysis and replicated in an independent cohort. Some IMGT-functional V segments, including TRBV6-2 and TRBV6-3, could not be distinguished by the 87-base-pair reads and were therefore excluded. In an earlier analysis of about 600 of the donors, most TCR beta V segments appeared in productive rearrangements about 90% or about 30% of the time, broadly matching IMGT annotations. A further reported finding was that TCR beta sequences accurately predicted the HLA-A and HLA-B alleles for most subjects in the first cohort. In vitro tests confirmed that a few of the cytomegalovirus-associated TCR beta chains recognize cytomegalovirus antigens. Most TCR sequences were observed very rarely across donors, whereas some public TCRs were present in many individuals. According to a later analysis, most CMV-associated TCR beta chains appeared to be HLA-restricted, and the HLA associations seemed to be driven largely by CMV exposure. The authors suggested that the approach could potentially be generalized to other disease states and immunological phenotypes. Because HLA typing was unavailable for some donors at each locus, only the typed subset was used in association tests. Several of the top co-occurrence clusters appeared to be linked to parvovirus B19, influenza, CMV and Epstein-Barr virus, according to a later analysis.

The CDR3 contains 14 residues, cysteine and phenylalanine counted. Only the CDR3 portion is preserved as DNA: 42 bases, with reading frame beginning at the first base. Relative to germline, V is missing 6 bases and J is missing 1 base, with 3 bases of the junction outside any gene match. CDR1 and CDR2 (MNHEY, SMNVEV) derive from the germline V gene (reference sequence). Libraries were prepared through the immunoSEQ multiplex PCR assay. For the multiplex PCR, a mixture combining 60 forward primers for TCR Vbeta segments and 13 reverse primers for TCR Jbeta segments was used. Amplification of the CDR3 region of rearranged TCR beta genes was performed with a multiplex PCR assay on genomic DNA. The Illumina HiSeq System was used to sequence the amplified TCR beta libraries as 87-base-pair reads. Per the original workflow: A later analysis counted approximately 84 million unique TCR beta chains across the approximately 700 repertoires, and some 12 million of these chains were shared by at least two donors. A nearest-neighbor algorithm error-corrected the raw reads and collapsed the reads into unique sequences, merging closely related sequences to remove PCR and sequencing errors. To assign V, D and J gene segments, CDR3 sequences were aligned to IMGT reference sequences. Each retained sequence needed at least a six-nucleotide match to both a V gene segment and a J gene segment. Rearrangements were called productive when the CDR3 lacked stop codons and stayed in frame with V and J; all others were non-productive. Following IMGT convention, CDR3 was defined as the stretch from the second conserved V-encoded cysteine up to the conserved J-encoded phenylalanine. In an earlier analysis of some 550 of the donors, sequences lacking an unambiguous match to a single V gene segment were excluded. An earlier analysis of several hundred of the donors called V segments functional above 56.7% productive rearrangements and segregating when the between-donor standard deviation exceeded 5%. A statistical classification framework was built for diagnosing cytomegalovirus status from the catalog of TCR beta chain sequences. A later analysis assigned V and J genes by comparing TCR nucleotide sequences with IMGT/GENE-DB human TR gene sequences. In a later analysis, CDR3 sequences and most-parsimonious VDJ recombination scenarios were assigned using the TCRdist pipeline. In a later analysis, every TCR beta chain was defined by the combination of its CDR3 amino acid sequence and its V-gene family, and reads without a unique V-gene family were dropped. To address suspected cross-contamination and a sequencing artifact, a later analysis removed 450 to 700 highly shared, low-generation-probability nucleotide sequences. In a later analysis, a clonal expansion index was calculated for each public chain from normalized within-repertoire ranks of inferred template counts. In a later analysis, generation probabilities were computed with a VDJ recombination model fitted to out-of-frame rearrangements, and the resulting probabilities were checked against IGoR. In a later analysis, hypergeometric tests were used to score TCR-TCR, TCR-HLA and TCR-CMV co-occurrence, with a repertoire-size bias correction applied to TCR pairs. In a later analysis, false discovery rates were estimated by permuting HLA or CMV assignments 20 times. A later analysis grouped co-occurring TCRs with DBSCAN, adding TCRdist sequence similarity when clustering within HLA-allele-positive subsets. Repertoires with fewer than 30,000 or more than 120,000 public chains were left out of co-occurrence clustering, as were a handful of repertoires with anomalous nucleotide sharing. Entries here come from immuneACCESS through TCRdb and include only in-frame sequences with V and J called. Some clones fail to appear in such tables; in the studies checked, an unresolved V gene covers under half of the shortfall, and the cause of the remainder is unknown. V and J calls and clone size are as listed in that table; D and trimming were resolved from the DNA. This sample lists 200,000 or so clones; around four fifths were detected once. The ten largest clones take up less than 4.5% of the sample.

This TCR was sampled from a male donor in good health and CMV-seronegative. In this chain, TRBV27 is recombined with TRBJ2-7, and 10 bases in between align with TRBD2. Sequencing used PBMCs. The CDR3 has the sequence CASSLGLASYEQYF. The DNA sequence is TGTGCCAGCAGCCTGGGACTAGCGTCCTACGAGCAGTACTTC.